The clone carrying this T cell receptor beta chain was picked up one time. This entry comes from a study of shared T cell receptors in the human thymus. The method was immunoSEQ multiplex PCR; TCRdb's version includes in-frame clones alone and lacks a portion of them. The data show about 660,000 clones, roughly 90% seen once. V gave up 3 bases and J gave up 0 bases; unmatched junction bases: 1. Germline CDR1 is SQVTM and CDR2 is ANQGSEA. The CDR3 runs 13 residues. These data were likewise used in another study, on human thymus T cells. Turning to that study: Donors were healthy Finnish babies undergoing corrective operations for congenital heart defects. The study used thymus tissue resected during corrective heart surgery.

The chain employs TRBV29-1 and TRBJ1-1, with 7 bases lining up with TRBD1. The sequencing sample was made of thymocytes. This TCR came from a boy younger than two with a congenital heart defect. The CDR3 DNA reads TGCAGCGTTGAGGGACAGTTGAACACTGAAGCTTTCTTT. It is translated as CSVEGQLNTEAFF.